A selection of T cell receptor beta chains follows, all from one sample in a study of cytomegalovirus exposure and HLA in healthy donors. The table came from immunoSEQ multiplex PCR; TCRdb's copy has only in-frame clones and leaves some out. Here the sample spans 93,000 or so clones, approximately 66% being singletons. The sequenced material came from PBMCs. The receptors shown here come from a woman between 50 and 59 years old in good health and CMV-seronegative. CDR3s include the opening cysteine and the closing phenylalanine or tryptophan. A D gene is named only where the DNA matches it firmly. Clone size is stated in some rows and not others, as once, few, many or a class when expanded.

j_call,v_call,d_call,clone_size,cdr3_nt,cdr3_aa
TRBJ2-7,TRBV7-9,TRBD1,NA,TGTGCCAGCAGCTCGGGGACAGGCGGGTACGAGCAGTACTTC,CASSSGTGGYEQYF
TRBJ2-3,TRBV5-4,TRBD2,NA,TGTGCCAGCAGCCCCAGCGGGAGGGCCCTCTATAGCACAGATACGCAGTATTTT,CASSPSGRALYSTDTQYF
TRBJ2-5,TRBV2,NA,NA,TGTGCCAGCACCCTTGACAGCGTGGGGGAGACCCAGTACTTC,CASTLDSVGETQYF
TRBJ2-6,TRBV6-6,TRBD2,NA,TGTGCCAGCCTTGCGGGAGGGGCTGGGGCCAACGTCCTGACTTTC,CASLAGGAGANVLTF
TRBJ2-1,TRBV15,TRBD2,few,TGTGCCACCAGCCCGGGACTAGCTATCGGTGAGCAGTTCTTC,CATSPGLAIGEQFF
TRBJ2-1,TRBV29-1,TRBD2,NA,TGCAGCGTTGGGGGAGTAGCGGGCCGTCCCCTATCCTACAATGAGCAGTTCTTC,CSVGGVAGRPLSYNEQFF
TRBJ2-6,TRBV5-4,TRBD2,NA,TGTGCCAGCAGCTTTGGGGGGGACTTCTCTGGGGCCAACGTCCTGACTTTC,CASSFGGDFSGANVLTF
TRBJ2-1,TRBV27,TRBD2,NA,TGTGCCAGCTGCGGACTAGCGGGTCTCAATGAGCAGTTCTTC,CASCGLAGLNEQFF
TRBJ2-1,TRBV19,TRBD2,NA,TGTGCCAGTAGGACCGGGACTAGCTCCTACAATGAGCAGTTCTTC,CASRTGTSSYNEQFF
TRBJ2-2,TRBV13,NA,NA,TGTGCCAGCAGCCACGTGGGTCGCGCGGCGGGGAACACCGGGGAGCTGTTTTTT,CASSHVGRAAGNTGELFF
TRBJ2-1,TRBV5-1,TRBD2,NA,TGCGCCAGCAGCCGTGGCCGGGCTAGCGGATACAATGAGCAGTTCTTC,CASSRGRASGYNEQFF
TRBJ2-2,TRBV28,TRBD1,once,TGTGCCAGCAAACAGGGGTATAGCGGGGAGCTGTTTTTT,CASKQGYSGELFF
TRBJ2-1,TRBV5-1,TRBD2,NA,TGCGCCAGCAGCTCCACTAGCGGAAGCTCCTACAATGAGCAGTTCTTC,CASSSTSGSSYNEQFF
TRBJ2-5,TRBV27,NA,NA,TGTGCCAGCAGGAGTTCGGGGTTTGACCAGTACTTC,CASRSSGFDQYF
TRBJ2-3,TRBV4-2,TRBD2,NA,TGTGCCAGCAGCCAAGAAACTAGCGGGAGGGGACTGGCAGATACGCAGTATTTT,CASSQETSGRGLADTQYF
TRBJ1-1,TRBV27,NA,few,TGTGCCAGCAGTTTGATGGCCCAACCGAACACTGAAGCTTTCTTT,CASSLMAQPNTEAFF
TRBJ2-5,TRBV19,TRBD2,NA,TGTGCCAGTCGGCAAGCGGGGAGGTCAGAGACCCAGTACTTC,CASRQAGRSETQYF
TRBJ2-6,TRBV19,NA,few,TGTGCCAGTAGTACAACAGCCCTTGTGGGAGCCGGGGCCAACGTCCTGACTTTC,CASSTTALVGAGANVLTF
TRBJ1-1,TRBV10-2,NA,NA,TGCGCCAGCAGTGAGCAGGGGAACACTGAAGCTTTCTTT,CASSEQGNTEAFF
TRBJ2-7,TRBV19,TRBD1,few,TGTGCCAGTAACCACAGGGGCTCCTACGAGCAGTACTTC,CASNHRGSYEQYF
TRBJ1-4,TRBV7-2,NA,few,TGTGCCAGCAGCATACAGGGAACTAATGAAAAACTGTTTTTT,CASSIQGTNEKLFF
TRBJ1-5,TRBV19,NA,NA,TGTGCCAGTAGTGCCGCCGGGACACTTTTACCCAATCAGCCCCAGCATTTT,CASSAAGTLLPNQPQHF